These T cell receptor beta chains were read from a single sample in a study of PD-1 blockade in classical Hodgkin lymphoma. The data were produced by immunoSEQ multiplex PCR, yet TCRdb's version contains in-frame clones alone and is incomplete. The table has about 30,000 clones, approximately 90% seen once. Input material: peripheral blood mononuclear cells (PBMCs). All receptors derive from a human donor with classical Hodgkin lymphoma. The CDR3 runs from the conserved cysteine through the conserved F or W. The order of the fields is J gene, D gene, V gene, CDR3 protein. D genes are given only for firm matches.

TRBJ2-3 TRBD2 TRBV7-2 CASSPAGVYTDTQYF
TRBJ2-7 TRBD1 TRBV6-6 CASSQDRKPDEQYF
TRBJ1-3 TRBD1 TRBV4-1 CASSHRGTGRLAGNTIYF
TRBJ2-1 - TRBV29-1 CSVKGPSNNEQFF
TRBJ2-3 - TRBV2 CASRRERADTQYF
TRBJ2-7 - TRBV18 CASSRDSPAYEQYF
TRBJ2-7 TRBD1 TRBV10-3 CAIRGGQGSYEQYF
TRBJ2-7 TRBD2 TRBV6-1 CASSEAGLGFYEQYF
TRBJ2-7 - TRBV6-5 CASSSYFEQYF
TRBJ1-3 - TRBV7-9 CASSSTSSGNTIYF
TRBJ1-2 - TRBV6-5 CASRSTGRENYGYTF
TRBJ1-1 - TRBV11-2 CASSLLGESTEAFF
TRBJ1-2 - TRBV6-5 CASSYSSGRLGGYTF
TRBJ2-7 TRBD1 TRBV5-4 CASSPGTVYEQYF
TRBJ2-3 - TRBV6-1 CASSSDTDTQYF
TRBJ1-2 - TRBV28 CASSFVAGSNYGYTF
TRBJ2-3 - TRBV12-1 CASSFECTDTQYF
TRBJ2-2 TRBD1 TRBV10-3 CAISESRGGLTGELFF
TRBJ2-2 TRBD2 TRBV10-3 CAIPSGVNTGELFF
TRBJ1-2 - TRBV5-1 CASSLGGESPGYTF
TRBJ2-1 - TRBV30 CALGYDEQFF
TRBJ1-4 - TRBV5-6 CASSFGDLNEKLFF
TRBJ2-7 TRBD2 TRBV11-2 CASSLEAGGFYEQYF
TRBJ2-1 - TRBV7-8 CASSPRTIYNEQFF
TRBJ2-7 - TRBV28 CASSAIRDPYEQYF
TRBJ2-1 TRBD2 TRBV27 CASSFRRLAGHNEQFF
TRBJ1-5 TRBD1 TRBV2 CASSGGQGRQPQHF
TRBJ2-1 - TRBV2 CASSRDIQPNYNEQFF
TRBJ2-3 - TRBV10-3 CAISERDTQYF
TRBJ1-1 - TRBV9 CASSVVSTNTEAFF
TRBJ2-1 - TRBV7-3 CASSLTAELNEQFF
TRBJ1-2 TRBD1 TRBV18 CASSAAEGANGYTF
TRBJ1-1 - TRBV28 CASSPPGPTAEAFF
TRBJ1-1 - TRBV5-4 CASSMNTEAFF
TRBJ2-2 TRBD1 TRBV6-6 CASRPGQYTGELFF
TRBJ1-2 - TRBV18 CASSRNKGHPVGYGYTF
TRBJ2-1 TRBD2 TRBV6-6 CASSWGLDSYNEQFF
TRBJ2-3 TRBD2 TRBV6-5 CASRPSGRAVTQYF
TRBJ1-1 TRBD1 TRBV4-3 CASSQDRQGQAFF
TRBJ1-2 - TRBV18 CASSPVGGQGYTF
TRBJ2-7 - TRBV7-2 CASSPQGFQPYF
TRBJ2-7 TRBD1 TRBV27 CASHVSGQGVSEQYF
TRBJ1-4 - TRBV4-1 CASSHGEAREKLFF
TRBJ1-5 - TRBV28 CASSSGNQPQHF
TRBJ2-7 - TRBV7-2 CASSPGQQISYEQYF